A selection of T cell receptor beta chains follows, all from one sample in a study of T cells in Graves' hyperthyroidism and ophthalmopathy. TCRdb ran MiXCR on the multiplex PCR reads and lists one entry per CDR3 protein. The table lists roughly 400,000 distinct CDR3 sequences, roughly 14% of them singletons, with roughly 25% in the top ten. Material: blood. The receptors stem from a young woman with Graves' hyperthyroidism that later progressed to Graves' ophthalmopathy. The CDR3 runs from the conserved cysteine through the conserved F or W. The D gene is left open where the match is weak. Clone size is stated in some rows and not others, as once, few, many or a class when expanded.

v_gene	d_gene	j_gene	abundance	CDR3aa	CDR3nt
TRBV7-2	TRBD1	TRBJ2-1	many	CASSLGGTGGYNEQFF	TGTGCCAGCAGCTTAGGAGGGACAGGGGGCTACAATGAGCAGTTCTTC
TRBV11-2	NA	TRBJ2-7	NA	CASSLVLWGLREQYF	TGTGCCAGCAGCTTAGTTCTCTGGGGACTTAGGGAGCAGTACTTC
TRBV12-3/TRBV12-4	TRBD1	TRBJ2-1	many	CASRRTGVDEQFF	TGTGCCAGCAGACGGACAGGGGTGGATGAGCAGTTCTTC
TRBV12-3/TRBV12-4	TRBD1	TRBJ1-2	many	CASSPADRGYGYTF	TGTGCCAGCAGTCCCGCCGACAGGGGATATGGCTACACCTTC
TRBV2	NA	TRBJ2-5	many	CASSARGLGETQYF	TGTGCCAGCAGTGCCAGGGGATTGGGAGAGACCCAGTACTTC
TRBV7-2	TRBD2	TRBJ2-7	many	CASSFSGSIGEQYF	TGTGCCAGCAGCTTCAGCGGGAGTATAGGCGAGCAGTACTTC
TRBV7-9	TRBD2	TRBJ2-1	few	CATPRASGRVSYNEQFF	TGTGCCACCCCAAGGGCTAGCGGGAGGGTCTCCTACAATGAGCAGTTCTTC
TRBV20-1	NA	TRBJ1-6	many	CSAPGRSSYNSPLHF	TGCAGTGCTCCCGGGCGTAGCTCCTATAATTCACCCCTCCACTTT
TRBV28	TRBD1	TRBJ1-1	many	CASSLCSFDRGPNTEAFF	TGTGCCAGCAGTTTATGCTCCTTTGACAGGGGCCCGAACACTGAAGCTTTCTTT
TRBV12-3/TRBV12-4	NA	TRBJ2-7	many	CASSERAASSYEQYF	TGTGCCAGCAGTGAAAGGGCGGCGAGCTCCTACGAGCAGTACTTC